Listed below are T cell receptor beta chains from one sample, sequenced in a study of PD-1 blockade in classical Hodgkin lymphoma. The protocol was immunoSEQ multiplex PCR, while the TCRdb copy is restricted to in-frame clones and leaves out a portion. The sample has tens of thousands of clones, about 92% seen once. The sample consisted of peripheral blood mononuclear cells (PBMCs), taken at baseline. These receptors were collected from a human donor with classical Hodgkin lymphoma. The CDR3 runs from the conserved cysteine through the conserved F or W. A D gene is named only where the DNA matches it firmly. Size tells how often a clone was seen (once, few, many) or the class of an expanded clone, and some rows leave it out.

D	J	size	V	DNA	CDR3
TRBD2	TRBJ2-5	-	TRBV27	TGTGCCAGCAGTTTAAGAACGCTGGGCGGGGGACCCCAAGAGACCCAGTACTTC	CASSLRTLGGGPQETQYF
-	TRBJ2-7	-	TRBV5-1	TGCGCCAGCAGCTTGCCCCCGGGCGGGGGCCATGTTTACGAGCAGTACTTC	CASSLPPGGGHVYEQYF
-	TRBJ2-1	-	TRBV19	TGTGCCAGTAGTGGGGGGACAGTGGGGCAGTTCTTC	CASSGGTVGQFF
-	TRBJ2-2	once	TRBV7-9	TGTGCCAGCAGCTTAGCCGGGACAACCGGGGAGCTGTTTTTT	CASSLAGTTGELFF
-	TRBJ2-1	-	TRBV28	TGTGCCAGCAACGGGATTGGGGGTTTCAATGAGCAGTTCTTC	CASNGIGGFNEQFF
TRBD2	TRBJ2-7	-	TRBV18	TGTGCCAGCTCAACCGGGACTAGCGGGAGACTAGGAGAGCAGTACTTC	CASSTGTSGRLGEQYF
-	TRBJ2-5	-	TRBV19	TGTGCCAGTAGGCCCAGGGGGGGAGAGACCCAGTACTTC	CASRPRGGETQYF
-	TRBJ1-2	-	TRBV11-3	TGTGCCAGCAGCCGCCCCGAGGCTGCCCGAACGGACTATGGCTACACCTTC	CASSRPEAARTDYGYTF
-	TRBJ2-3	-	TRBV7-2	TGTGCCAGCAGCTTCGGTATTGGGGGAGCTGTGGGCACAGATACGCAGTATTTT	CASSFGIGGAVGTDTQYF
-	TRBJ1-4	-	TRBV25-1	TGTGCCAGCAGTGATGAGATTCTGGGGGGAGAAAAACTGTTTTTT	CASSDEILGGEKLFF
TRBD1	TRBJ2-3	-	TRBV28	TGTGCCAGCAGTTTATCAGGTCGACAGGGGGTCACAGATACGCAGTATTTT	CASSLSGRQGVTDTQYF
-	TRBJ2-1	-	TRBV11-2	TGTGCCAGCAGCCCACTTATGGAGCAGTTCTTC	CASSPLMEQFF
-	TRBJ2-7	-	TRBV5-8	TGTGCCAGCAGCGGAACAGGGATCGGGCAGTACTTC	CASSGTGIGQYF
-	TRBJ1-5	-	TRBV28	TGTGCCAGCAGTCCTTTGGGACACCACTCAGAAACTCAGCCCCAGCATTTT	CASSPLGHHSETQPQHF
TRBD2	TRBJ2-1	-	TRBV27	TGTGCCAGCAGGGGGGGGTACAATGAGCAGTTCTTC	CASRGGYNEQFF
TRBD2	TRBJ2-1	-	TRBV4-1	TGCGCCAGCAGCCAAGATGGGGGGGGACTAGCGGGAGGCCACCACTCCTACAATGAGCAGTTCTTC	CASSQDGGGLAGGHHSYNEQFF
-	TRBJ2-7	-	TRBV7-9	TGTGCCAGCAGCCCCACCGGGGAGCAGTACTTC	CASSPTGEQYF
-	TRBJ1-1	-	TRBV19	TGTGCCAGTAGTATCCTGGGGGAGCTCGAAGCTTTCTTT	CASSILGELEAFF
TRBD1	TRBJ1-5	-	TRBV7-7	TGTGCCAGCAGACCCATCCCGACACCCCACCCGGGACAGGGTAGCAATCAGCCCCAGCATTTT	CASRPIPTPHPGQGSNQPQHF
-	TRBJ2-7	-	TRBV18	TGTGCCAGCTCACCTCTGACCGACGCCTACGAGCAGTACTTC	CASSPLTDAYEQYF
-	TRBJ2-4	-	TRBV19	TGTGCCAGTAGTATAGACCGGGAGAACACCCACTTC	CASSIDRENTHF
TRBD2	TRBJ2-5	-	TRBV27	TGTGCCAGCAGTTCCCCGACTAGCGGGAGCTGGGAGACCCAGTACTTC	CASSSPTSGSWETQYF
-	TRBJ2-7	-	TRBV2	TGTGCCAGCACGGGGAGTTCGGCGGGAAGCGAGCAGTACTTC	CASTGSSAGSEQYF
TRBD1	TRBJ2-5	-	TRBV28	TGTGCCAGCGGATTCGGACAGGGAGATTACGTGGAGACCCAGTACTTC	CASGFGQGDYVETQYF
-	TRBJ2-3	-	TRBV19	TGTGCCAGTAGCTTCGGAGATACGCAGTATTTT	CASSFGDTQYF
-	TRBJ2-2	-	TRBV5-1	TGCGCCAGCAGCTCCATTAGCGGAACCGCGAACACCGGGGAGCTGTTTTTT	CASSSISGTANTGELFF
TRBD1	TRBJ1-2	-	TRBV19	TGTGCCGGGAGAAGAGGGACAGGGGAGGAAGGTGGCTACACCTTC	CAGRRGTGEEGGYTF
TRBD1	TRBJ1-2	once	TRBV29-1	TGCAGCGTTGATTCCGGGACAGGGATCAACTATGGCTACACCTTC	CSVDSGTGINYGYTF
TRBD1	TRBJ1-2	-	TRBV27	TGTGCCAGCCAACCTGGACAGGGGATTGGTGGCTACACCTTC	CASQPGQGIGGYTF
-	TRBJ1-1	-	TRBV2	TGTGCCAGCAGTGGAATAAGTAGGGTTTCTATGAACACTGAAGCTTTCTTT	CASSGISRVSMNTEAFF
TRBD2	TRBJ2-2	once	TRBV5-5	TGTGCCAGCAGCCCGCTAGCGGGGGGGACCGGGGAGCTGTTTTTT	CASSPLAGGTGELFF
-	TRBJ2-7	-	TRBV27	TGTGCCAGCAGGAATCAGGGAGGTCCCTACGAGCAGTACTTC	CASRNQGGPYEQYF
-	TRBJ2-2	-	TRBV7-2	TGTGCCAGCAGCTTAGACAGGGTGTCCGGGGAGCTGTTTTTT	CASSLDRVSGELFF
TRBD1	TRBJ1-5	-	TRBV27	TGTGCCAGCAGTTTATTCGACAGGGAGGATCAGCCCCAGCATTTT	CASSLFDREDQPQHF
-	TRBJ2-7	-	TRBV5-6	TGTGCCAGCAGCCGGACTTTCTCGGGCCGCAACGAGCAGTACTTC	CASSRTFSGRNEQYF
TRBD1	TRBJ2-7	-	TRBV7-9	TGTGCCAGCAGCCCCCCCTTTAGGGGGCCGGCCTACTACGAGCAGTACTTC	CASSPPFRGPAYYEQYF
-	TRBJ2-5	-	TRBV9	TGTGCCAGCAGCGTAGGTGTTATTGGGGAGACCCAGTACTTC	CASSVGVIGETQYF
-	TRBJ1-2	-	TRBV10-2	TGCGCCAGCAGTGAAGGGAACGGCTACACCTTC	CASSEGNGYTF
-	TRBJ1-1	-	TRBV27	TGTGCCAGCAGAACAGGGCGCCACGCTTTCTTT	CASRTGRHAFF
-	TRBJ2-1	-	TRBV5-4	TGTGCCAGCAGCCCCCTTTTTTCCCGCAACAGGGTCAATGAGCAGTTCTTC	CASSPLFSRNRVNEQFF
TRBD1	TRBJ1-2	once	TRBV7-3	TGTGCCAGCAGCGTCGACAGGGGTGGCGGCTACACCTTC	CASSVDRGGGYTF
TRBD1	TRBJ2-7	-	TRBV7-9	TGTGCCAGCAGCTCAAGTCCGGGACAGGGGGCCTACGAGCAGTACTTC	CASSSSPGQGAYEQYF
-	TRBJ1-4	once	TRBV27	TGTGCCAGCAGTTTAGAGGGGGATGAAAAACTGTTTTTT	CASSLEGDEKLFF
-	TRBJ2-3	-	TRBV27	TGTGCCAGCACCAGAGAACGGAGCACAGATACGCAGTATTTT	CASTRERSTDTQYF
-	TRBJ1-2	-	TRBV5-1	TGCGCCAGCAGCTTGGATACGGGGAACTATGGCTACACCTTC	CASSLDTGNYGYTF
TRBD1	TRBJ2-7	-	TRBV9	TGTGCCAGCAGCGTGGATGGGACAGGGGCTGGCTACGAGCAGTACTTC	CASSVDGTGAGYEQYF
TRBD2	TRBJ2-1	once	TRBV25-1	TGTGCCAGCAGTGAAAGTCCCGGACTAGCGGGAGGGTGGAATGAGCAGTTCTTC	CASSESPGLAGGWNEQFF
-	TRBJ2-3	-	TRBV21-1	TGTGCCAGCAGCAAATCGAGCTACCCCACAGATACGCAGTATTTT	CASSKSSYPTDTQYF
-	TRBJ2-7	-	TRBV7-6	TGTGCCAGCAGCAAAATGGGGGCTAGCAAGGACTCTAGAGAGCAGTACTTC	CASSKMGASKDSREQYF
TRBD1	TRBJ1-5	-	TRBV19	TGTGCCAGTAGTATTATAGGACAGGGGAGGCAGCCCCAGCATTTT	CASSIIGQGRQPQHF
TRBD2	TRBJ2-7	once	TRBV28	TGTGCCAGCAGTTTTCCGTTGCGGGAGGGATCCTACGAGCAGTACTTC	CASSFPLREGSYEQYF
TRBD1	TRBJ2-7	-	TRBV28	TGTGCCAGCAGTTTATCATCCGGGACAGGGTACGACGAGCAGTACTTC	CASSLSSGTGYDEQYF
-	TRBJ1-2	-	TRBV23-1	TGCGCCAGCAGTCAATCGATAGATCGGCAGCGTTCCTATGGCTACACCTTC	CASSQSIDRQRSYGYTF